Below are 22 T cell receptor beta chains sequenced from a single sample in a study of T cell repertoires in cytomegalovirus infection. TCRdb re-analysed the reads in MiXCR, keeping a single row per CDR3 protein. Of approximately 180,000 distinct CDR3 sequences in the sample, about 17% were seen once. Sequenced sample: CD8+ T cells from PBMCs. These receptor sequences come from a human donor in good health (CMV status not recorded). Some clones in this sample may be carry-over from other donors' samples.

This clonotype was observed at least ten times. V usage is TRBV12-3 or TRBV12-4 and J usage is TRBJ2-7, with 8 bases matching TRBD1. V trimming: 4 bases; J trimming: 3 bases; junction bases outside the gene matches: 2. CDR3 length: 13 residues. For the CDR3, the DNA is TGTGCCAGCAGTTCCGGACAGGGCTACGAGCAGTACTTC. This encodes CASSSGQGYEQYF.

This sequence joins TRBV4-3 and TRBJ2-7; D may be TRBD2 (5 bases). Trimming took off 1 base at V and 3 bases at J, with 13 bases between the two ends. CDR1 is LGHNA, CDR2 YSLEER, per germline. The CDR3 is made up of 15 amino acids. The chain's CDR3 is CASSQVSSGNYEQYF. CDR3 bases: TGCGCCAGCAGCCAAGTATCAAGCGGCAACTACGAGCAGTACTTC.

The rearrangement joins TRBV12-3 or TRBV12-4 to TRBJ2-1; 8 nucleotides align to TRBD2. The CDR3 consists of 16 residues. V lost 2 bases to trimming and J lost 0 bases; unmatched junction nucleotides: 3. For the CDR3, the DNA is TGTGCCAGCAGTTTAACTCTAGCGGGCTCCTACAATGAGCAGTTCTTC. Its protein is CASSLTLAGSYNEQFF.

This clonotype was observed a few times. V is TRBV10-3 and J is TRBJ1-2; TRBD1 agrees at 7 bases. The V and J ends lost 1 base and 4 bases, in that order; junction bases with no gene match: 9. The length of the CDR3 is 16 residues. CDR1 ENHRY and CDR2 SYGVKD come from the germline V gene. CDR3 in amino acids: CAISEFEGADIYGYTF. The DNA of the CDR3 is TGTGCCATCAGTGAGTTTGAGGGGGCAGACATCTATGGCTACACCTTC.

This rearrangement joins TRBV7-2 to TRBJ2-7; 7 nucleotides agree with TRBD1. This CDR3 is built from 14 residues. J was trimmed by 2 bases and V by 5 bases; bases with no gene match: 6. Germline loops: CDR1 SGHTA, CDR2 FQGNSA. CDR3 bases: TGTGCCAGCAGCCCGACAGGGTCCGCCTACGAGCAGTACTTC. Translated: CASSPTGSAYEQYF.

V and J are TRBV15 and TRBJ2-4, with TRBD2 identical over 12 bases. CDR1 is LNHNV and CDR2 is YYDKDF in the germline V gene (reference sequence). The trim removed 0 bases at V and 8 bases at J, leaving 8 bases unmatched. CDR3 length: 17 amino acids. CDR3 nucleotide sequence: TGTGCCACCAGCAGAGAACTAGCGGGGGGCTTGCTCGACATTCAGTACTTC. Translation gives CATSRELAGGLLDIQYF. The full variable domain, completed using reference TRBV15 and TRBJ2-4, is DAMVIQNPRYQVTQFGKPVTLSCSQTLNHNVMYWYQQKSSQAPKLLFHYYDKDFNNEADTPDNFQSRRPNTSFCFLDIRSPGLGDTAMYLCATSRELAGGLLDIQYFGAGTRLSVL.

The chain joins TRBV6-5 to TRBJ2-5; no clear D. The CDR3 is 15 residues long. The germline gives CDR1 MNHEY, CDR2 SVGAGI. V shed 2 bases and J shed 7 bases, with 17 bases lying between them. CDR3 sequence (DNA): TGTGCCAGCAGTTACGGGATTAGGCAGCAATGGACCCAGTACTTC. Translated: CASSYGIRQQWTQYF.

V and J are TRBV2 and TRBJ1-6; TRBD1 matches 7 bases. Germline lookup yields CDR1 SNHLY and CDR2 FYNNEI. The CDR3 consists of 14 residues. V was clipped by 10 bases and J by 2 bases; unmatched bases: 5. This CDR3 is CAIRDRPYNSPLHF. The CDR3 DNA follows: TGTGCCATCCGGGACAGACCCTATAATTCACCCCTCCACTTT.

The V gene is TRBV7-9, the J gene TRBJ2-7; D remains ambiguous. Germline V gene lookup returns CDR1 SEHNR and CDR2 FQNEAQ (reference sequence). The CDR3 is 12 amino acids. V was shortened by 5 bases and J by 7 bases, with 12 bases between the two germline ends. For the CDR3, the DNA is TGTGCCAGCAGCCCATTGACCCCAGAGCAGTACTTC. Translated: CASSPLTPEQYF.

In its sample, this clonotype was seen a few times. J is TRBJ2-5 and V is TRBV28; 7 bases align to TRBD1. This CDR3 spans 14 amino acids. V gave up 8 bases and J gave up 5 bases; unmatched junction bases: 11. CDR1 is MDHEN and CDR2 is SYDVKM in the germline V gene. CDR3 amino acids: CASSGKGARETQYF. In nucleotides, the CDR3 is TGTGCCAGCTCCGGCAAGGGGGCAAGGGAGACCCAGTACTTC.

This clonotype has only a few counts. In DNA, the CDR3 is TGTGCCAGCAGTACCCTAGGACGGGCCAGGAACAATGAGCAGTTCTTC. Translation gives CASSTLGRARNNEQFF. The rearrangement uses TRBV6-6 and TRBJ2-1; D unresolved. The CDR3 has 16 residues. V gave up 5 bases and J gave up 5 bases, with 19 bases separating them. Germline CDR1 reads MNHNY; CDR2 reads SVGAGI (reference sequence).

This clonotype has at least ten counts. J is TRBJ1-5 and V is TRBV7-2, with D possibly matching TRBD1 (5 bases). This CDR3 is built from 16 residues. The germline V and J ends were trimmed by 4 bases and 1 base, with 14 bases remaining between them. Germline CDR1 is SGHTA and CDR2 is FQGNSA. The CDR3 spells CASSWRGAGSNQPQHF. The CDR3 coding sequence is TGTGCCAGCAGCTGGAGAGGGGCTGGGAGCAATCAGCCCCAGCATTTT.

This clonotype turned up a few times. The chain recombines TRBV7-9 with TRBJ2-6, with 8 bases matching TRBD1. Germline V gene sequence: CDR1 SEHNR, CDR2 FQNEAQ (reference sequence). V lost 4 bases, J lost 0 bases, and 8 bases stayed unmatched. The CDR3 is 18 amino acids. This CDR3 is CASSYAGTGPSGANVLTF. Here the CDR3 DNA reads TGTGCCAGCAGCTATGCCGGGACAGGACCCTCTGGGGCCAACGTCCTGACTTTC.

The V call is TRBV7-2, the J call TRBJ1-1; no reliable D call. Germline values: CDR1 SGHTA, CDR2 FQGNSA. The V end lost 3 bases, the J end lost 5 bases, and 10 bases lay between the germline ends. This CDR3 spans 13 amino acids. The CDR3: CASSLRQHTEAFF. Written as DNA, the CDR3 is TGTGCCAGCAGCTTGAGGCAGCATACTGAAGCTTTCTTT.

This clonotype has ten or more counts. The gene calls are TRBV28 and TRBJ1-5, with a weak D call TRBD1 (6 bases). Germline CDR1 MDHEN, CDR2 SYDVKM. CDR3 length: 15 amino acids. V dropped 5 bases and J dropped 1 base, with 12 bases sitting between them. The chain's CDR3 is CASSPLTGSNQPQHF. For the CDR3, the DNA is TGTGCCAGCAGTCCCCTCACAGGGAGCAATCAGCCCCAGCATTTT.

This CDR3 reads CASSYGRAEFF. The CDR3 region has the DNA TGTGCCAGCAGTTACGGAAGGGCTGAGTTCTTC. The chain uses TRBV6-2 or TRBV6-3 and TRBJ2-1, with D uncertain. Deletions cut 2 bases from V and 14 bases from J, with 10 bases between. Germline CDR1 and CDR2: MNHEY and SVGEGT. The CDR3 contains 11 residues.

DNA of the CDR3: TGTGCCAGCAGCGTCCAAGGGGGGACTGGCACTGAAGCTTTCTTT. It is translated as CASSVQGGTGTEAFF. This chain connects TRBV7-3 to TRBJ1-1; TRBD1 is a possible D gene (6 bases). The CDR3 contains 15 residues. V was trimmed by 5 bases and J by 4 bases, leaving 17 bases between them. Germline V gene sequence: CDR1 SGHTA, CDR2 FQGTGA.

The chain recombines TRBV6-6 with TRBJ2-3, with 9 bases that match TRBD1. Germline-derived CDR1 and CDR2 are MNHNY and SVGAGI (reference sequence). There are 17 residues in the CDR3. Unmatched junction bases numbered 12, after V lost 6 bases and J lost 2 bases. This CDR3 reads CASRSTDRGEDTDTQYF. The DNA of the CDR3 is TGTGCCAGCAGGAGTACGGACAGGGGTGAGGACACAGATACGCAGTATTTT.

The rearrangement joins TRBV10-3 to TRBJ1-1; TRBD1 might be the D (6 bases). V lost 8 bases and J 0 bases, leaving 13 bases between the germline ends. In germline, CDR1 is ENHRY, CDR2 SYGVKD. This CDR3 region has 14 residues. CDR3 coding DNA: TGTGCCATCGGGGTGGGGGACATGAACACTGAAGCTTTCTTT. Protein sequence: CAIGVGDMNTEAFF.

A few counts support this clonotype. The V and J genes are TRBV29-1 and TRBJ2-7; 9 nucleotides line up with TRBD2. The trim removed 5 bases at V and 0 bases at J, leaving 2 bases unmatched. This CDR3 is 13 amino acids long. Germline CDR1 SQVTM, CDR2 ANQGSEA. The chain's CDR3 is CSVSGRSSYEQYF. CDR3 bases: TGCAGCGTTAGCGGGAGGAGCTCCTACGAGCAGTACTTC.

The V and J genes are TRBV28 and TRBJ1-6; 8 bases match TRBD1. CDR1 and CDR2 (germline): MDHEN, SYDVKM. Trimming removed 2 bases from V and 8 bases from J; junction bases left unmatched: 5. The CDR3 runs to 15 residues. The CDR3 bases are TGTGCCAGCAGTTTACAGGGGGCCGGCGATTCACCCCTCCACTTT. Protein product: CASSLQGAGDSPLHF.

CDR3 sequence: CASSKGSGSNQPQHF. In DNA, the CDR3 is TGTGCCAGCAGTAAAGGGAGTGGAAGCAATCAGCCCCAGCATTTT. The rearrangement uses TRBV27 and TRBJ1-5; D call uncertain. The CDR3 extends over 15 amino acids. Germline V gene data show CDR1 as MNHEY and CDR2 as SMNVEV (reference sequence). V was pared by 5 bases and J by 1 base, with 12 bases between.